A single sample is the source of the 4 T cell receptor beta chains below, sequenced in a study of shared T cell receptors in the human thymus. Profiled with immunoSEQ multiplex PCR; TCRdb holds only in-frame clones, not every one. Found here are some 700,000 clones, 75% to 90% of them singletons; the top ten hold around 0.01%. This same sample was also taken into another study, of human thymus T cells.

Sequenced sample: thymocytes. All receptors derive from a girl younger than two with a congenital heart defect.

This clone occurred once. The chain joins TRBV28 to TRBJ1-5, with TRBD1 matching 8 bases. Unmatched junction bases numbered 9, after V lost 5 bases and J lost 6 bases. Per germline, CDR1 MDHEN and CDR2 SYDVKM. This CDR3 spans 15 amino acids. The CDR3 DNA is TGTGCCAGCAGTCCGGACAGGGCGCCCGGTCAGCCCCAGCATTTT. Amino acid sequence: CASSPDRAPGQPQHF.

CDR3 residues: CASSHKQGARNTEAFF. The DNA of the CDR3 is TGCGCCAGCAGTCACAAACAGGGGGCAAGGAACACTGAAGCTTTCTTT. The chain uses TRBV4-1 and TRBJ1-1; 9 nucleotides line up with TRBD1. Germline V lookup: CDR1 MGHRA, CDR2 YSYEKL. Trimming removed 6 bases from V and 1 base from J; junction bases left unmatched: 9. The CDR3 totals 16 residues.

The chain links TRBV6-1 to TRBJ2-5, with TRBD1 identical over 8 bases. Trimming removed 0 bases from V and 2 bases from J; junction bases left unmatched: 8. CDR3 size: 17 residues. Germline CDR1 MNHNS, CDR2 SASEGT. CDR3 nucleotide sequence: TGTGCCAGCAGTGAAGCGGGTGGGACAGGCTTACAAGAGACCCAGTACTTC. It encodes CASSEAGGTGLQETQYF.

In regard to this clone: Other DNA sequences in the same sample also yield this CDR3. This rearrangement joins TRBV28 to TRBJ2-5; 8 bases align to TRBD2. Germline lookup yields CDR1 MDHEN and CDR2 SYDVKM. With 4 bases clipped from V and 5 bases from J, the junction kept 9 bases outside the gene matches. This CDR3 region has 15 residues. In DNA, the CDR3 is TGTGCCAGCAGTTCCCCCGGGGGGGCCGGTGAGACCCAGTACTTC. It translates to CASSSPGGAGETQYF.